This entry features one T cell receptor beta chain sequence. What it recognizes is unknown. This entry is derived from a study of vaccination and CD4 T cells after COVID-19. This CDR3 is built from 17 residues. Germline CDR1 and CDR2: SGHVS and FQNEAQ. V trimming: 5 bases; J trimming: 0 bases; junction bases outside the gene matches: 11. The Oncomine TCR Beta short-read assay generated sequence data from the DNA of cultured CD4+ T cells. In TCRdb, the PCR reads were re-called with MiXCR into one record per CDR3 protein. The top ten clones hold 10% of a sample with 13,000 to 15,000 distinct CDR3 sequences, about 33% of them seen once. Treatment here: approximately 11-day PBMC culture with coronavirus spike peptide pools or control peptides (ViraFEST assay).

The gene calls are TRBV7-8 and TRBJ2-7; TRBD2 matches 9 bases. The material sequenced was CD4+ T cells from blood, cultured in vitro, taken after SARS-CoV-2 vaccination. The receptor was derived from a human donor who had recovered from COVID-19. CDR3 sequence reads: CASSRTVTSGSSYEQYF. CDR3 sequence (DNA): TGTGCCAGCAGCCGAACCGTCACTAGCGGGTCCTCCTACGAGCAGTACTTC.